Sequencing of this TCR beta chain was carried out in a study of cytomegalovirus exposure and HLA in healthy donors. Study-level information: Approximately 190 million T cells yielded over 90 million unique TCR beta sequences in earlier analysis. Study results and limitations: Roughly even sequencing depth across donors was the assumption behind the presence/absence analyses. Most TCR sequences were uncommon, yet certain public TCRs appeared in many donors.

Details on this clone: Antigen unknown.

Among the donors, all were healthy bone marrow donors. The CDR3 totals 15 residues. With 6 bases clipped from V and 6 bases from J, the junction kept 6 bases outside the gene matches. The germline V gene has CDR1 SNHLY and CDR2 FYNNEI. The primer mix had 60 Vbeta and 13 Jbeta primers. Produced via immunoSEQ multiplex PCR; TCRdb's table is partial and in-frame only. Among about 150,000 clones listed, under 70% were seen once. The sequence came from a man aged 25 to 40 in good health and CMV-seropositive. This sequence joins TRBV2 and TRBJ2-2, with 11 positions matching TRBD2. Input material: PBMCs. The CDR3 reads CASRRLAGKAGELFF. The DNA for the CDR3 is TGTGCCAGCAGAAGACTAGCGGGAAAGGCCGGGGAGCTGTTTTTT.